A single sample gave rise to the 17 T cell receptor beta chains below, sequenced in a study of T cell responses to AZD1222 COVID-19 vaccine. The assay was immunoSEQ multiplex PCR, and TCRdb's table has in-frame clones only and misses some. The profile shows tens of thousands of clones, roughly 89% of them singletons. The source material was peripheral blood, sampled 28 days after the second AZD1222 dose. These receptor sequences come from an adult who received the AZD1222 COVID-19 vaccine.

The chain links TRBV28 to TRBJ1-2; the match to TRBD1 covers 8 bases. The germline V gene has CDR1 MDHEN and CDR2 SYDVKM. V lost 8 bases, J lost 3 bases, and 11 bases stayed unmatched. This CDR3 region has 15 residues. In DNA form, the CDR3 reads TGTGCCAGCTGCTCCCAGGCAGGGGGCTACTATGGCTACACCTTC. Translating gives CASCSQAGGYYGYTF.

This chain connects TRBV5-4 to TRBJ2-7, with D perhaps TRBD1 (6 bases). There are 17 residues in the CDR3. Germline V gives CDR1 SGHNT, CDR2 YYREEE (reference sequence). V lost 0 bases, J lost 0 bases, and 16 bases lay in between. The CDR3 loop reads CASSLAEQGPSSYEQYF. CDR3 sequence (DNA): TGTGCCAGCAGCTTGGCCGAGCAGGGGCCGAGCTCCTACGAGCAGTACTTC.

The DNA for the CDR3 is TGTGCCAGCAGCTTGGGGAGGAGCCTAGCCCAACCCTACAATGAGCAGTTCTTC. It translates to CASSLGRSLAQPYNEQFF. The rearrangement uses TRBV5-4 and TRBJ2-1; D possibly corresponds to TRBD2 (5 bases). The length of the CDR3 is 18 residues. The germline V and J ends were trimmed by 0 bases and 2 bases, with 18 bases remaining between them. The germline V gene has CDR1 SGHNT and CDR2 YYREEE (reference sequence).

CDR3 in amino acids: CASSQDPSRYNEQFF. CDR3 coding DNA: TGTGCCAGCAGCCAAGACCCCTCCCGCTACAATGAGCAGTTCTTC. V and J are TRBV3-1 (or the pseudogene TRBV3-2) and TRBJ2-1; D is uncertain. There are 15 residues in the CDR3. The V gene lost 0 bases and the J gene lost 3 bases, with 9 bases spanning the gap. CDR1 and CDR2 from the germline V gene are LGHDT and YNNKEL (reference sequence).

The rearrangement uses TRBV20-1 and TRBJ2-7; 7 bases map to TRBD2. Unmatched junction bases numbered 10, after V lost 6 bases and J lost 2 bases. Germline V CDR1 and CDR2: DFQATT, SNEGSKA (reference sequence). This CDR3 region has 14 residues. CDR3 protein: CSASLTSATYEQYF. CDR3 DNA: TGCAGTGCGAGTCTAACTAGCGCTACCTACGAGCAGTACTTC.

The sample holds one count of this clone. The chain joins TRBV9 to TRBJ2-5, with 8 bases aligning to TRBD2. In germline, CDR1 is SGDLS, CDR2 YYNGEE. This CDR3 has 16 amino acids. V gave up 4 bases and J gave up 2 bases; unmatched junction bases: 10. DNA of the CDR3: TGTGCCAGCAGCCCCCAAGCGGGAGCTTTTCAAGAGACCCAGTACTTC. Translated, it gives CASSPQAGAFQETQYF. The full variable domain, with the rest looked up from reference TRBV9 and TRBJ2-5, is DSGVTQTPKHLITATGQRVTLRCSPRSGDLSVYWYQQSLDQGLQFLIQYYNGEERAKGNILERFSAQQFPDLHSELNLSSLELGDSALYFCASSPQAGAFQETQYFGPGTRLLVL.

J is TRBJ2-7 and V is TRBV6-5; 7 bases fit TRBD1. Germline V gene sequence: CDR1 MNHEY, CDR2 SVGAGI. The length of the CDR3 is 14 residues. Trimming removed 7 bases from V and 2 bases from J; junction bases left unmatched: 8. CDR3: CASTSTGVAYEQYF. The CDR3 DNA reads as TGTGCCAGCACCTCTACAGGGGTGGCCTACGAGCAGTACTTC.

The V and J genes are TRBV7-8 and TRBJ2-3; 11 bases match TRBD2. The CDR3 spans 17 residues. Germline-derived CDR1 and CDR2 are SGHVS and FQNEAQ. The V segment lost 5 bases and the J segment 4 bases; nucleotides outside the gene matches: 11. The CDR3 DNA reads TGTGCCAGCAGCCCCGGGGTAGCGGGAGGGGGGGCAGATACGCAGTATTTT. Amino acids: CASSPGVAGGGADTQYF.

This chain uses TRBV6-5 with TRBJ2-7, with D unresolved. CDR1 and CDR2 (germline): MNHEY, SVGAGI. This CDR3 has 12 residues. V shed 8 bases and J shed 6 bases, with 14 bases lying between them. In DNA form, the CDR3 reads TGTGCCAGCGGGTCGGCGGTGGGCGAGCAGTACTTC. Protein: CASGSAVGEQYF.

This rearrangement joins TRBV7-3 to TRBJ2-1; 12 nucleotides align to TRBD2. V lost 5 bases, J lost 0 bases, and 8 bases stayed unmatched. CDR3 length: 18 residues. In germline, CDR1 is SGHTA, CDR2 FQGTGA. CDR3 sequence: CASSPGTSGLSSYNEQFF. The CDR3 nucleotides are TGTGCCAGCAGCCCCGGGACTAGCGGGCTCAGCTCCTACAATGAGCAGTTCTTC.

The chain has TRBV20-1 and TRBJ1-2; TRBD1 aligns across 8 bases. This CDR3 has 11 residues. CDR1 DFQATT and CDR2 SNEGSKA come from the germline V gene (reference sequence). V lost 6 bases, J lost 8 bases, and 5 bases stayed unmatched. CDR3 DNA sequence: TGCAGTGCGCGACAGGGGACGGGCTACACCTTC. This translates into CSARQGTGYTF.

The CDR3 coding sequence is TGTGCCAGCAGTGAGCCGCGGACAGGGCAGGTCAATGAGCAGTTCTTC. This codes for CASSEPRTGQVNEQFF. The chain combines TRBV6-1 with TRBJ2-1; 8 positions match TRBD1. This CDR3 comprises 16 residues. J was trimmed by 6 bases and V by 3 bases; bases with no gene match: 10. Germline V gives CDR1 MNHNS, CDR2 SASEGT.

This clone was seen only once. The CDR3 spells CASSYSQGTHQPQHF. The CDR3 DNA follows: TGTGCCAGCAGTTACTCGCAGGGGACTCATCAGCCCCAGCATTTT. The rearrangement joins TRBV6-2 or TRBV6-3 to TRBJ1-5; tentatively, D is TRBD1 (6 bases). Trimming left V 0 bases short and J 5 bases short, with 11 bases between. The germline gives CDR1 MNHEY, CDR2 SVGEGT. The CDR3 sequence is 15 residues long.

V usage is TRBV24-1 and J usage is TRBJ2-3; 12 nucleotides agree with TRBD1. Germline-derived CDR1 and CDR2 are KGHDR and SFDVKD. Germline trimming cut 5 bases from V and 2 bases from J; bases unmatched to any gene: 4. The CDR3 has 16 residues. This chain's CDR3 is CATSGDRGLVTDTQYF. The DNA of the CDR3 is TGTGCCACCAGTGGGGACAGGGGGCTTGTCACAGATACGCAGTATTTT.

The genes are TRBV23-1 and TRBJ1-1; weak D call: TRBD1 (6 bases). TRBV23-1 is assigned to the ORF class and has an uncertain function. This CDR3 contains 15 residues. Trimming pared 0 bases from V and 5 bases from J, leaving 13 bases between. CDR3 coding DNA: TGCGCCAGCAGTCAATCTGGGGGGCGCAAGACTGAAGCTTTCTTT. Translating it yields CASSQSGGRKTEAFF.

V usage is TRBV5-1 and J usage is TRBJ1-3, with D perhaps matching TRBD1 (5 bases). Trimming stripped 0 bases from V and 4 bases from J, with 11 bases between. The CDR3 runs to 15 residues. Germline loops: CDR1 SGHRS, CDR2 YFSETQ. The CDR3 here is CASSLAGGVGNTIYF. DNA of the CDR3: TGCGCCAGCAGCTTGGCTGGGGGTGTCGGAAACACCATATATTTT.

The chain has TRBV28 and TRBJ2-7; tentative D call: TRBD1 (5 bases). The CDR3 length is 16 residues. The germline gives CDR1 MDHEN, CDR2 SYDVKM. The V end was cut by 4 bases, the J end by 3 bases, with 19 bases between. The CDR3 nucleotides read TGTGCCAGCAGTTCGCAGGGTGCAGGCTTCCGCTACGAGCAGTACTTC. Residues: CASSSQGAGFRYEQYF.